A single sample is the source of the 29 T cell receptor beta chains below, sequenced in a study of control samples from healthy donors and cancer patients. Only in-frame clones appear in the TCRdb table, and some are missing; sequencing was by immunoSEQ multiplex PCR. The sample records 65,000 to 100,000 clones, around 87% being singletons. Sequences were obtained from blood. Receptors were obtained from a man between 50 and 59 years old in good health.

The genes are TRBV9 and TRBJ1-1; tentative D call: TRBD1 (5 bases). Trimming left V 4 bases short and J 0 bases short, with 10 bases between. CDR3 length equals 14 residues. Germline CDR1 is SGDLS and CDR2 is YYNGEE. The CDR3 loop reads CASSTRGLNTEAFF. The CDR3 DNA is TGTGCCAGCAGCACTCGGGGCTTGAACACTGAAGCTTTCTTT.

V is TRBV7-2 and J is TRBJ2-3; a possible D gene is TRBD2 (6 bases). The length of the CDR3 is 17 residues. V was pared by 5 bases and J by 2 bases, with 20 bases between. Germline loops: CDR1 SGHTA, CDR2 FQGNSA. CDR3 in DNA: TGTGCCAGCAGCCCCCGGGGAGCGGGTCCTCCCACAGATACGCAGTATTTT. Its translation: CASSPRGAGPPTDTQYF.

The V gene is TRBV7-2, the J gene TRBJ2-2; 10 bases fit TRBD2. The CDR3 has 15 residues. Germline CDR1 reads SGHTA; CDR2 reads FQGNSA. V dropped 3 bases and J dropped 4; count of bases not matched to a gene: 2. CDR3 residues: CASSFTSGITGELFF. CDR3 nucleotide sequence: TGTGCCAGCAGCTTTACTAGCGGGATCACCGGGGAGCTGTTTTTT.

The J gene is TRBJ1-3, the V gene TRBV6-2 or TRBV6-3; the D gene is possibly TRBD1 (5 bases). V was pared by 6 bases and J by 0 bases, with 12 bases between. Germline-derived CDR1 and CDR2 are MNHEY and SVGEGT. There are 15 residues in the CDR3. CDR3 loop: CASSLGRSSGNTIYF. The CDR3 DNA reads TGTGCCAGCAGCCTGGGACGGAGCTCTGGAAACACCATATATTTT.

The rearrangement links TRBV27 to TRBJ2-7; D is possibly TRBD1 or TRBD2 (6 bases each). Per the germline V gene, CDR1 is MNHEY and CDR2 is SMNVEV (reference sequence). The CDR3 loop spans 16 amino acids. Trimming stripped 5 bases from V and 2 bases from J, with 19 bases between. The chain's CDR3 is CASSPWGAGRPYEQYF. The CDR3 DNA is TGTGCCAGCAGTCCCTGGGGGGCAGGCAGGCCCTACGAGCAGTACTTC.

The chain links TRBV9 to TRBJ2-2; 12 nucleotides match TRBD2. The CDR3 totals 17 residues. V shed 2 bases and J 4 bases; nucleotides not matched to a gene: 6. Germline values: CDR1 SGDLS, CDR2 YYNGEE. CDR3: CASSVLAGGPVTGELFF. As DNA, the CDR3 is TGTGCCAGCAGCGTCCTAGCGGGGGGGCCGGTCACCGGGGAGCTGTTTTTT.

This sequence joins TRBV5-1 and TRBJ1-4, with D tentatively TRBD1 (5 bases). The germline V and J ends were trimmed by 6 bases and 6 bases, with 18 bases remaining between them. CDR1 is SGHRS and CDR2 is YFSETQ in the germline V gene. This CDR3 has 15 amino acids. CDR3 residues: CASNPRTISDEKLFF. CDR3 nucleotide sequence: TGCGCCAGCAACCCACGGACAATTTCGGATGAAAAACTGTTTTTT.

The chain links TRBV6-5 to TRBJ1-3; D remains unclear. Trimming stripped 5 bases from V and 0 bases from J, with 11 bases between. CDR3 length: 15 amino acids. In germline, CDR1 is MNHEY, CDR2 SVGAGI. The CDR3: CASSQDPHSGNTIYF. CDR3 in DNA: TGTGCCAGCAGTCAGGACCCACACTCTGGAAACACCATATATTTT.

The chain carries TRBV2 and TRBJ2-5, with 10 bases fitting TRBD2. V shed 7 bases and J 4 bases; nucleotides not matched to a gene: 6. Germline V gives CDR1 SNHLY, CDR2 FYNNEI. The CDR3 is 14 residues long. The CDR3 sequence is CASIMASGGETQYF. The CDR3 coding sequence is TGTGCCAGCATCATGGCTAGCGGGGGAGAGACCCAGTACTTC.

The V call is TRBV19, the J call TRBJ1-3; 9 nucleotides line up with TRBD1. The CDR3 totals 15 residues. V shed 5 bases and J 4 bases; nucleotides not matched to a gene: 6. Germline CDR1 reads LNHDA; CDR2 reads SQIVND (reference sequence). The CDR3 DNA is TGTGCCAGTAGTTCAGGGACAGGGCGCGGAAACACCATATATTTT. It codes for CASSSGTGRGNTIYF. Filled out from reference TRBV19 and TRBJ1-3, the complete variable domain reads DGGITQSPKYLFRKEGQNVTLSCEQNLNHDAMYWYRQDPGQGLRLIYYSQIVNDFQKGDIAEGYSVSREKKESFPLTVTSAQKNPTAFYLCASSSGTGRGNTIYFGEGSWLTVV.

This clone was seen more than once but under ten times. The chain carries TRBV27 and TRBJ1-1, with a tentative D call TRBD1 (5 bases). There are 13 residues in the CDR3. Germline CDR1 MNHEY, CDR2 SMNVEV (reference sequence). The germline V and J ends were trimmed by 5 bases and 10 bases, with 17 bases remaining between them. The CDR3 reads CASSLTPGYRAFF. The CDR3, as DNA: TGTGCCAGCAGTCTTACCCCAGGGTACCGAGCTTTCTTT.

The chain recombines TRBV5-6 with TRBJ2-1; unclear D gene. The CDR3 loop spans 15 amino acids. Germline V gene lookup returns CDR1 SGHDT and CDR2 YYEEEE. Deletions cut 0 bases from V and 0 bases from J, with 7 bases between. CDR3 in DNA: TGTGCCAGCAGCTTGGGGGCGAGCTCCTACAATGAGCAGTTCTTC. This gives the protein CASSLGASSYNEQFF.

This chain uses TRBV7-9 with TRBJ2-3; D is ambiguous. The CDR3 has 15 amino acids. Trimming cost V 2 bases and J 3 bases, with 12 bases left between them. CDR1 and CDR2 (germline): SEHNR, FQNEAQ (reference sequence). The CDR3 DNA reads as TGTGCCAGCAGCTTAAATGATCAGAGGACAGATACGCAGTATTTT. Encoded protein: CASSLNDQRTDTQYF.

The rearrangement uses TRBV5-1 and TRBJ1-2; D unresolved. This CDR3 is 12 amino acids long. CDR1 and CDR2 (germline): SGHRS, YFSETQ. Trimming cost V 0 bases and J 8 bases, with 8 bases left between them. CDR3: CASSLDFLGYTF. The DNA for the CDR3 is TGCGCCAGCAGCTTGGACTTTTTAGGCTACACCTTC.

V usage is TRBV27 and J usage is TRBJ1-1; the D gene is possibly TRBD1 (5 bases). CDR1 and CDR2 (germline): MNHEY, SMNVEV (reference sequence). The CDR3 runs 14 residues. Trimming shortened V by 6 bases and J by 0 bases, and 11 bases separated the two germline ends. In nucleotides, the CDR3 is TGTGCCAGCAGACCTCGGGGGGTGAACACTGAAGCTTTCTTT. Its protein product is CASRPRGVNTEAFF.

The chain links TRBV12-5 to TRBJ2-7; D unresolved. The CDR3 has 11 residues. Germline V gene data show CDR1 as LGHNT and CDR2 as FRNRAP. V was trimmed by 5 bases and J by 4 bases, leaving 6 bases between them. CDR3 residues: CASGLYYEQYV. In nucleotides, the CDR3 is TGTGCTAGTGGTCTGTATTACGAGCAGTACGTC.

The genes are TRBV7-8 and TRBJ1-2, with a tentative D call TRBD1 (6 bases). Germline V gene data show CDR1 as SGHVS and CDR2 as FQNEAQ. This CDR3 spans 14 amino acids. With 4 bases removed from V and 4 bases from J, the gap between germline ends came to 13 bases. CDR3 nucleotide sequence: TGTGCCAGCAGCTGGGAACAGGGAGGCTATGGCTACACCTTC. It translates to CASSWEQGGYGYTF.

The gene calls are TRBV13 and TRBJ2-3, with TRBD2 matching over 12 bases. Per the germline V gene, CDR1 is PRHDT and CDR2 is FYEKMQ (reference sequence). V was pared by 8 bases and J by 1 base, with 7 bases of the junction left unmatched. This CDR3 spans 16 amino acids. CDR3 amino acids: CASSRTSGMGTDTQYF. In DNA form, the CDR3 reads TGTGCCAGCTCGAGGACTAGCGGGATGGGCACAGATACGCAGTATTTT.

The CDR3 reads CASSSWDRVEKLFF. Here the CDR3 DNA reads TGTGCCAGCAGTTCTTGGGACAGGGTAGAAAAACTGTTTTTT. The rearrangement joins TRBV27 to TRBJ1-4; 9 bases align to TRBD1. Losses at the gene ends were 4 bases for V and 8 bases for J; bases not matched to a gene: 5. Germline V lookup: CDR1 MNHEY, CDR2 SMNVEV (reference sequence). The CDR3 runs 14 residues.

The chain combines TRBV7-3 with TRBJ2-3; 12 bases align to TRBD1. There are 17 residues in the CDR3. Trimming took 0 bases from V and 6 from J; bases not matched to a gene: 7. The V gene's germline CDR1 is SGHTA and CDR2 FQGTGA. The CDR3 nucleotides are TGTGCCAGCAGCTTAACGATGGGACAGGGGGCGACGGATACGCAGTATTTT. Protein product: CASSLTMGQGATDTQYF. Based on the CDR3 plus reference TRBV7-3 and TRBJ2-3, the full variable domain is GAGVSQTPSNKVTEKGKYVELRCDPISGHTALYWYRQSLGQGPEFLIYFQGTGAADDSGLPNDRFFAVRPEGSVSTLKIQRTERGDSAVYLCASSLTMGQGATDTQYFGPGTRLTVL.

The chain employs TRBV11-3 and TRBJ1-3; D is unresolved. The CDR3 is 15 amino acids. From germline, CDR1 is SGHNT and CDR2 YENEEA. The V and J ends lost 1 base and 0 bases respectively, with 7 bases between them. CDR3 sequence (DNA): TGTGCCAGCAGCTTAGTCTCGGGCTCTGGAAACACCATATATTTT. Translating gives CASSLVSGSGNTIYF.

In this sample, this clone turned up a few times. This rearrangement joins TRBV6-2 or TRBV6-3 to TRBJ1-2; 7 bases are a match to TRBD1. The length of the CDR3 is 15 residues. Losses at the gene ends were 4 bases for V and 4 bases for J; bases not matched to a gene: 9. CDR1 and CDR2 from the germline V gene are MNHEY and SVGEGT. The CDR3, as DNA: TGTGCCAGCAGTTCTCAACAGGGGTACCCCTATGGCTACACCTTC. Amino acids: CASSSQQGYPYGYTF.

The genes are TRBV2 and TRBJ1-3; 9 bases are a match to TRBD1. The germline V gene encodes CDR1 SNHLY and CDR2 FYNNEI. Trimming at V came to 6 bases and at J to 4 bases, leaving 7 bases not matched to a gene. This CDR3 comprises 15 residues. CDR3 loop: CASRAGTGRGNTIYF. The CDR3 DNA reads TGTGCCAGCAGAGCAGGGACAGGGAGAGGAAACACCATATATTTT.

This clone was counted once. The V and J genes are TRBV21-1 and TRBJ2-4; TRBD2 is the table's D call, not checked against the DNA. TRBV21-1 is a pseudogene segment. The CDR3 has 17 amino acids. The CDR3, as DNA: TGTGCCAGCAGCAAAGCGCGGCAGATTCTAGCCAAAAACATTCAGTACTTC. It specifies CASSKARQILAKNIQYF.

The chain couples TRBV18 to TRBJ2-5; weak D call: TRBD2 (6 bases). Germline CDR1 and CDR2: KGHSH and LQKENI. The CDR3 is 16 amino acids. The ends were cut back, 6 bases at V and 2 bases at J, with 19 bases in the middle. In nucleotides, the CDR3 is TGTGCCAGCTCCCCCAGTGGGGGGATGTTACAAGAGACCCAGTACTTC. This encodes CASSPSGGMLQETQYF. The whole variable domain, remainder taken from reference TRBV18 and TRBJ2-5, is NAGVMQNPRHLVRRRGQEARLRCSPMKGHSHVYWYRQLPEEGLKFMVYLQKENIIDESGMPKERFSAEFPKEGPSILRIQQVVRGDSAAYFCASSPSGGMLQETQYFGPGTRLLVL.

The CDR3 reads CASSQTPGQGTTNEKLFF. The CDR3 DNA sequence: TGCGCCAGCAGCCAAACTCCGGGACAGGGTACCACTAATGAAAAACTGTTTTTT. The rearrangement joins TRBV4-1 to TRBJ1-4; 9 nucleotides match TRBD1. Germline CDR1 and CDR2: MGHRA and YSYEKL. The CDR3 is made up of 18 amino acids. The V and J ends lost 2 bases and 2 bases, in that order; junction bases with no gene match: 9.

V gene TRBV24-1 combines with J gene TRBJ2-1; a possible D gene is TRBD2 (6 bases). V was trimmed by 7 bases and J by 6 bases, leaving 9 bases between them. Looked up from germline, CDR1 is KGHDR and CDR2 is SFDVKD. The length of the CDR3 is 12 residues. The CDR3 is CATSLGGNEQFF. The CDR3 region has the DNA TGTGCCACCAGCCTGGGGGGCAATGAGCAGTTCTTC.

This clone showed up many times. This chain uses TRBV5-5 with TRBJ1-5; TRBD1 agrees at 7 bases. The CDR3 extends over 14 amino acids. CDR1 and CDR2 (germline): SGHKS, YYEKEE (reference sequence). Losses at the gene ends were 4 bases for V and 6 bases for J; bases not matched to a gene: 7. CDR3 protein: CASSGGGWGQPQHF. DNA for the CDR3: TGTGCCAGCAGCGGAGGGGGCTGGGGTCAGCCCCAGCATTTT. The variable domain in full, completed from reference TRBV5-5 and TRBJ1-5, reads DAGVTQSPTHLIKTRGQQVTLRCSPISGHKSVSWYQQVLGQGPQFIFQYYEKEERGRGNFPDRFSARQFPNYSSELNVNALLLGDSALYLCASSGGGWGQPQHFGDGTRLSIL.

The chain recombines TRBV7-9 with TRBJ1-4; the D gene is possibly TRBD1 (6 bases). The germline gives CDR1 SEHNR, CDR2 FQNEAQ (reference sequence). The CDR3 spans 15 residues. V dropped 1 base and J dropped 8 bases, with 14 bases sitting between them. CDR3 sequence reads: CASSLDTGMNEKLFF. CDR3 DNA: TGTGCCAGCAGCTTAGATACAGGGATGAACGAAAAACTGTTTTTT.